These 10 T cell receptor beta chains came from one sample sequenced in a study of blood T cell repertoires in COVID-19. Assay used: immunoSEQ multiplex PCR; TCRdb lists only in-frame clones, some missing. This sample has hundreds of thousands of clones, with roughly 89% found just once. Sequencing input: peripheral blood. Receptor source: a man aged 60 to 69 who had recovered from COVID-19.

This chain links TRBV9 with TRBJ2-7, with 8 bases aligning to TRBD2. The CDR3 is 14 residues long. Trimming at V came to 3 bases and at J to 5 bases, leaving 7 bases not matched to a gene. The germline V gene encodes CDR1 SGDLS and CDR2 YYNGEE. CDR3 nucleotides: TGTGCCAGCAGCGCTGCGGGGGGTAAGGACGAGCAGTACTTC. Translating gives CASSAAGGKDEQYF.

The genes are TRBV28 and TRBJ2-1; 8 bases map to TRBD2. V shed 3 bases and J 14 bases; nucleotides not matched to a gene: 12. Germline loops: CDR1 MDHEN, CDR2 SYDVKM. The CDR3 extends over 14 amino acids. CDR3 bases: TGTGCCAGCAGTTTTGGGACTAGGGGTTTATGGGAGTTCTTC. This encodes CASSFGTRGLWEFF.

The chain uses TRBV4-2 and TRBJ2-1, with D perhaps matching TRBD2 (6 bases). Between the trimmed V and J ends, which lost 0 bases and 4 bases, there was a span of 16 bases. CDR3 length: 17 amino acids. From germline, CDR1 is LGHNA and CDR2 YNFKEQ. CDR3 sequence: CASSQDHASRGYNEQFF. CDR3 bases: TGTGCCAGCAGCCAAGATCATGCTAGCCGGGGGTACAATGAGCAGTTCTTC.

The chain combines TRBV14 with TRBJ2-1, with D possibly being TRBD1 (6 bases). The germline V gene encodes CDR1 SGHDN and CDR2 FVKESK. V was cut by 0 bases and J by 6 bases, with 12 bases left in between. This CDR3 comprises 15 residues. The CDR3 is CASSQDGLGANEQFF. For the CDR3, the DNA is TGTGCCAGCAGCCAAGATGGGCTGGGGGCCAATGAGCAGTTCTTC.

The count of this clone is one. CDR3 coding DNA: TGTGCCAGTAGTATCATAGCGGGAGGTGCCTACGAGCAGTACTTC. It translates to CASSIIAGGAYEQYF. This rearrangement joins TRBV19 to TRBJ2-7, with 10 bases matching TRBD2. This CDR3 comprises 15 residues. Germline trimming cut 3 bases from V and 2 bases from J; bases unmatched to any gene: 4. Germline lookup yields CDR1 LNHDA and CDR2 SQIVND (reference sequence).

This chain uses TRBV13 with TRBJ2-3, with 7 bases identical to TRBD1. Germline assignment: CDR1 PRHDT and CDR2 FYEKMQ (reference sequence). The CDR3 covers 15 residues. Trimming took 5 bases from V and 0 from J; bases not matched to a gene: 5. CDR3 DNA sequence: TGTGCCAGCAGCGCCAACAGGGGAAGCACAGATACGCAGTATTTT. It codes for CASSANRGSTDTQYF.

V usage is TRBV6-5 and J usage is TRBJ2-5; the match to TRBD2 covers 8 bases. The CDR3 covers 15 residues. Germline V CDR1 and CDR2: MNHEY, SVGAGI. J gave up 4 bases and V 5 bases, and 9 bases lay outside the gene matches. Here the CDR3 reads CASSMLSGGGETQYF. The CDR3 nucleotides are TGTGCCAGCAGTATGTTAAGCGGGGGTGGAGAGACCCAGTACTTC.

With regard to this clone: The same CDR3 arises from other DNA sequences in this sample as well. V is TRBV5-4 and J is TRBJ1-6; 7 bases fit TRBD1. Germline V gene data show CDR1 as SGHNT and CDR2 as YYREEE (reference sequence). CDR3 size: 15 residues. V lost 2 bases and J lost 7; bases outside the gene matches: 6. The CDR3 DNA sequence: TGTGCCAGCAGCTTAGGGACAGCCCTAAATTCACCCCTCCACTTT. It is translated as CASSLGTALNSPLHF.

This chain connects TRBV3-1 (or the pseudogene TRBV3-2) to TRBJ2-2, with a possible D match to TRBD2 (5 bases). Deletions cut 1 base from V and 7 bases from J, with 13 bases between. There are 15 residues in the CDR3. Germline assignment: CDR1 LGHDT and CDR2 YNNKEL (reference sequence). CDR3 sequence reads: CASSQGHSGIGELFF. CDR3 in DNA: TGTGCCAGCAGCCAAGGGCACTCGGGAATCGGGGAGCTGTTTTTT.

This chain connects TRBV6-2 or TRBV6-3 to TRBJ2-3; a possible D gene is TRBD2 (5 bases). The germline V gene encodes CDR1 MNHEY and CDR2 SVGEGT. V shed 5 bases and J shed 2 bases, with 11 bases lying between them. There are 14 residues in the CDR3. As DNA, the CDR3 is TGTGCCAGCAGTCCCTGGACTTTCACAGATACGCAGTATTTT. This gives the protein CASSPWTFTDTQYF.